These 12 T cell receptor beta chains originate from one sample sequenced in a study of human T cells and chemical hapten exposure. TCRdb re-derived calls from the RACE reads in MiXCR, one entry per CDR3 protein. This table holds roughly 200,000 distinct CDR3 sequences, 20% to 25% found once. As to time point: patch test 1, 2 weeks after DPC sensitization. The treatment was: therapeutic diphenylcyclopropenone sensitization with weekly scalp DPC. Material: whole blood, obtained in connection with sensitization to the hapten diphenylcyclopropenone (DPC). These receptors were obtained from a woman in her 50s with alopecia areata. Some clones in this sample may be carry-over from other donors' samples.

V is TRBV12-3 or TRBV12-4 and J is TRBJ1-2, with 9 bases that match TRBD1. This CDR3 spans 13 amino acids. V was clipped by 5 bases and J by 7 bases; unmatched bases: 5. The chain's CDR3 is CASSLQGALGYTF. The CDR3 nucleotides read TGTGCCAGCAGTCTACAGGGGGCTCTTGGCTACACCTTC.

The CDR3 protein is CASSYFAGSESPLHF. The DNA of the CDR3 is TGTGCCAGCAGTTACTTCGCGGGTTCAGAATCACCCCTCCACTTT. The chain joins TRBV6-5 to TRBJ1-6; D is unclear. CDR3 length: 15 residues. The V end was cut by 1 base, the J end by 10 bases, with 14 bases between. Germline CDR1 MNHEY, CDR2 SVGAGI.

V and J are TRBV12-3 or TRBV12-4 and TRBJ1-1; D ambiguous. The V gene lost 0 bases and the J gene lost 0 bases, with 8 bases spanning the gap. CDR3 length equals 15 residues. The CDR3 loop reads CASSLAFSLNTEAFF. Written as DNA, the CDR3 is TGTGCCAGCAGTTTAGCATTCAGTTTGAACACTGAAGCTTTCTTT.

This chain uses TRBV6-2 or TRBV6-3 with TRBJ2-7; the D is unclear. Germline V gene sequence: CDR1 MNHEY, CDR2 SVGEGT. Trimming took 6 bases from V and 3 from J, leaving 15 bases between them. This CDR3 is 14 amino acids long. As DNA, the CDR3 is TGTGCCAGCAGGCCGGGCCCCGTTTACTACGAGCAGTACTTC. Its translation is CASRPGPVYYEQYF.

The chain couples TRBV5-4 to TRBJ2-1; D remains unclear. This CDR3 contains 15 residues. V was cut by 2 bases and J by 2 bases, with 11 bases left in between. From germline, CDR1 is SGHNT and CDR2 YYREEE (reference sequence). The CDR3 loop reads CASSFEARTYNEQFF. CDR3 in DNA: TGTGCCAGCAGCTTTGAGGCTAGGACCTACAATGAGCAGTTCTTC.

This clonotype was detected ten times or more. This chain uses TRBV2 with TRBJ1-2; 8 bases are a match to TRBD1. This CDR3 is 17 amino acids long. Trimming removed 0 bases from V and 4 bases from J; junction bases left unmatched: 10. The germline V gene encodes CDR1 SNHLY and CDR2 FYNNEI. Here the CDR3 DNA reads TGTGCCAGCAGTGAAGCAGGACAGGGACGCCCGGGCTATGGCTACACCTTC. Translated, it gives CASSEAGQGRPGYGYTF.

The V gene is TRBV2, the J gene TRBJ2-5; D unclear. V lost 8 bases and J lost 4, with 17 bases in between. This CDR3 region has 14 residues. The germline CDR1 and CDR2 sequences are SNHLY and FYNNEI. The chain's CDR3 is CASCDGGGAETQYF. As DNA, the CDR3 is TGTGCCAGCTGCGATGGTGGCGGAGCAGAGACCCAGTACTTC.

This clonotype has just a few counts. The CDR3 loop reads CASSERPAVRYIQYF. CDR3 coding DNA: TGTGCCAGCAGTGAACGTCCAGCCGTCAGGTACATTCAGTACTTC. The chain has TRBV2 and TRBJ2-4, with D unresolved. CDR3 length equals 15 residues. V was shortened by 2 bases and J by 8 bases, with 16 bases between the two germline ends. Looked up from germline, CDR1 is SNHLY and CDR2 is FYNNEI.

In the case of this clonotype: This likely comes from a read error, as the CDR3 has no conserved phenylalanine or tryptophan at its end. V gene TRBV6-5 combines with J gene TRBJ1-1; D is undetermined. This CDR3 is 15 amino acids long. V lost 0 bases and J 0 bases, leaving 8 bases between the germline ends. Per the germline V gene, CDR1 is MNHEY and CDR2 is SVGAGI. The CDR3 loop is CASSYSGRLNTEAFS. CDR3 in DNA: TGTGCCAGCAGTTACTCAGGGAGATTGAACACTGAAGCTTTCTCT.

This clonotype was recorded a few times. The CDR3 DNA sequence: TGCAGTGCTAAAGCTTTCAATCAGCCCCAGCATTTT. Its translation: CSAKAFNQPQHF. This rearrangement joins TRBV20-1 to TRBJ1-5; D is ambiguous. Germline CDR1 is DFQATT and CDR2 is SNEGSKA (reference sequence). The CDR3 runs to 12 residues. Trimming pared 4 bases from V and 3 bases from J, leaving 7 bases between.

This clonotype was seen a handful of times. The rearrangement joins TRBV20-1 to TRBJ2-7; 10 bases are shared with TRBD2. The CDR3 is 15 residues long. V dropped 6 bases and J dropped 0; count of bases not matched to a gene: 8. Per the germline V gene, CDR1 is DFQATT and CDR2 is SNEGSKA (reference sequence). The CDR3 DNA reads TGCAGTGCAAGGACTAGCGGATATAGCTCCTACGAGCAGTACTTC. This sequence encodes CSARTSGYSSYEQYF.

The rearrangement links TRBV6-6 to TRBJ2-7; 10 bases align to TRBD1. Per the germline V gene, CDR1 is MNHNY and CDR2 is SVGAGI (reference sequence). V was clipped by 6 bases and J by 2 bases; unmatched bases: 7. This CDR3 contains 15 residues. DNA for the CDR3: TGTGCCAGCAGCCCGAGACAGGGGGCGGCCTACGAGCAGTACTTC. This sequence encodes CASSPRQGAAYEQYF.